This entry concerns a single T cell receptor beta chain. The V and J ends lost 7 bases and 7 bases respectively, with 11 bases between them. The CDR3 runs to 13 residues. Per the germline V gene, CDR1 is SNHLY and CDR2 is FYNNEI. This sample was included in a study of blood T cell repertoires in COVID-19. Per the original methods: Quantification of nucleated cells was approximated via reference gene primer amplification. TCRdb's table, derived via immunoSEQ multiplex PCR, lists solely in-frame clones and lacks some. V and J calls and clone size are as listed in that table; D and trimming were resolved from the DNA. The table lists about 250,000 clones, about 82% of them singletons.

This clonotype was sampled from a woman of 80 years or more with COVID-19, enrolled during active disease. The sample comprised peripheral blood. The V gene is TRBV2, the J gene TRBJ1-6; D is undetermined. Here the CDR3 DNA reads TGTGCCAGCATCGGGATGGAAAATTCACCCCTCCACTTT. Amino acids: CASIGMENSPLHF.